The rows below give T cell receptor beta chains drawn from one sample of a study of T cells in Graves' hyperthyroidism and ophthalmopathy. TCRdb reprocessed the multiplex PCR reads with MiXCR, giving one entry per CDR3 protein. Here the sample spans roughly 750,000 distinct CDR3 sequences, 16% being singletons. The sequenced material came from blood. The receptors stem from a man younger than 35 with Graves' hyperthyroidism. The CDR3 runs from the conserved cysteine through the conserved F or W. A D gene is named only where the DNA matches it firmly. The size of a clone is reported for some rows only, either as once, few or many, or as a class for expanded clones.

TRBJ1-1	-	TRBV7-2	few	TGTGCCAGCAGCTTAGCAGGGTTTCATGAAGCTTTCTTT	CASSLAGFHEAFF
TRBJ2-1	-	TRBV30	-	TGTGCCTGGAGTATACTAGCTTACAATGAGCAGTTCTTC	CAWSILAYNEQFF
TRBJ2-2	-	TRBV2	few	TGTGCCAGCAGTGAAGCGCTTCAGGGGGAGCTGTTTTTT	CASSEALQGELFF
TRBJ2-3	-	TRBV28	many	TGTGCCAGCAGTTTAGCCCTGGGACATTCCCCCGAGACAGATACGCAGTATTTT	CASSLALGHSPETDTQYF
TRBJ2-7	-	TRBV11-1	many	TGTGCCAGCAGCCCCGGGGCCGCCTACGAGCAGTACTTC	CASSPGAAYEQYF
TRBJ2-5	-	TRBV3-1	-	TGTGCCAGCAGCCAAGATCTACAGCCCCTCGGGGAGACCCAGTACTTC	CASSQDLQPLGETQYF
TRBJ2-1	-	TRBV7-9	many	TGTGCCAGCAGCTTAGGCGGGGCCTCCTACAATGAGCAGTTCTTC	CASSLGGASYNEQFF
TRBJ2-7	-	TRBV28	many	TGTGCCAGCACCTTAGGGGGAACCCCCTACGAGCAGTACTTC	CASTLGGTPYEQYF
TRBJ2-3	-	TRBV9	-	TGTGCCAGCAGCGTAGATGGCAGGTACACAGATACGCAGTATTTT	CASSVDGRYTDTQYF
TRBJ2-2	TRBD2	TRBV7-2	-	TGTGCCAGCAGCTTAGTGGCCAGGGCTACTAGCGGGAGGACCGCCGGGGAGCTGTTTTTT	CASSLVARATSGRTAGELFF